This T cell receptor beta chain was recorded in a study of regulatory T cells in long-lasting Graves disease. This clonotype has more than one count but fewer than ten. The target antigen is unknown. Findings and caveats of the study: Limited samples may have lowered accuracy. Patients with persistent disease shared over 2,500 public clonotypes, outpacing the roughly 1,000 shared by new patients.

V lost 10 bases and J 4 bases, leaving 21 bases between the germline ends. The CDR3 runs to 15 residues. CDR1 and CDR2 (germline): SEHNR, FQNEAQ (reference sequence). The time point: newly diagnosed GD, antithyroid drugs for less than 3 months. PBMCs were the source of the RNA used for TCR sequencing. Arm-PCR of CDR3 regions and iRepertoire HTBI primers were used to build TCR beta libraries. Via MiXCR, TCRdb re-called the multiplex PCR reads, giving one row per CDR3 protein. Of 400,000 to 500,000 distinct CDR3 sequences listed, around 13% were seen once; the top ten hold approximately 19%. The same sample was also studied in work on T cells in Graves' hyperthyroidism and ophthalmopathy. In that study: Patients aged 18 to 65 had newly diagnosed hyperthyroidism of under 2 months' duration. Prediction of ophthalmopathy progression came a median 6.5 months pre-onset.

The rearrangement joins TRBV7-9 to TRBJ2-3; D is perhaps TRBD1 (6 bases). Sequencing used peripheral blood mononuclear cells (PBMCs), obtained at new diagnosis, from a patient treated with antithyroid drugs. This clonotype was sampled from a woman in her 50s with Graves disease. This CDR3 is CATPGAASGADTQYF. The CDR3 region has the DNA TGTGCCACCCCAGGGGCCGCTTCTGGGGCAGATACGCAGTATTTT. The full variable domain, in which reference TRBV7-9 and TRBJ2-3 provide the parts outside the CDR3, is DTGVSQNPRHKITKRGQNVTFRCDPISEHNRLYWYRQTLGQGPEFLTYFQNEAQLEKSRLLSDRFSAERPKGSFSTLEIQRTEQGDSAMYLCATPGAASGADTQYFGPGTRLTVL.